This entry lists 5 T cell receptor beta chains sequenced from one sample in a study of neurological immune-mediated disorders. Each CDR3 protein is one row after TCRdb ran MiXCR on the 5' RACE reads. The top ten hold 9.5% to 12% of the sample, which has around 42,000 distinct CDR3 sequences, roughly 13% seen once. The time point is: longitudinal time-point 3. The sample consisted of PBMCs. All receptors derive from a man younger than 45 in good health.

This clonotype was counted at least ten times. The chain couples TRBV20-1 to TRBJ2-1; D is undetermined. Germline values: CDR1 DFQATT, CDR2 SNEGSKA (reference sequence). The V end was cut by 1 base, the J end by 2 bases, with 6 bases between. The CDR3 covers 13 residues. CDR3 sequence (DNA): TGCAGTGCTAGAGGTCAGACCTACAATGAGCAGTTCTTC. Amino acid sequence: CSARGQTYNEQFF.

The rearrangement joins TRBV29-1 to TRBJ2-3; perhaps D is TRBD1 or TRBD2 (6 bases each). Between the trimmed V and J ends, which lost 6 bases and 6 bases, there was a span of 28 bases. This CDR3 has 17 amino acids. Germline values: CDR1 SQVTM, CDR2 ANQGSEA. CDR3 coding DNA: TGCAGCGTCGCGACAGGAGGCCGTGGGACTCCCCTGGATACGCAGTATTTT. Protein product: CSVATGGRGTPLDTQYF.

There are many counts of this clonotype. The V and J genes are TRBV3-1 and TRBJ2-7; a possible D gene is TRBD1 (6 bases). The V gene lost 4 bases and the J gene lost 4 bases, with 14 bases spanning the gap. CDR3 length: 14 residues. Germline CDR1 LGHDT, CDR2 YNNKEL (reference sequence). The CDR3 loop reads CASSPTNTGYEQYF. CDR3 DNA: TGTGCCAGCAGCCCTACGAATACAGGGTACGAGCAGTACTTC.

This clonotype came up many times. This chain joins TRBV12-3 or TRBV12-4 and TRBJ1-2; 8 bases are shared with TRBD1. The CDR3 is 13 residues long. V was pared by 6 bases and J by 4 bases, with 4 bases of the junction left unmatched. The CDR3 reads CASSLTGGYGYTF. DNA of the CDR3: TGTGCCAGCAGCTTAACAGGGGGCTATGGCTACACCTTC.

This clonotype has at least ten counts. This chain uses TRBV5-1 with TRBJ2-3; TRBD2 aligns across 10 bases. Germline assignment: CDR1 SGHRS and CDR2 YFSETQ. The CDR3 sequence is 17 residues long. The V gene end was trimmed by 0 bases and the J gene end by 5 bases; junction bases not matched to a gene: 9. The CDR3 protein is CASSLGTTSGPQDTQYF. CDR3 nucleotides: TGCGCCAGCAGCTTGGGGACGACTAGCGGGCCCCAAGATACGCAGTATTTT.